The table lists the clone carrying this TCR beta chain with many counts. Its antigen is currently unknown. The data belong to a study of T cells in Graves' hyperthyroidism and ophthalmopathy. Authors of the study amplified TCR beta CDR3 regions from RNA transcripts. The HTBI set primed first-round TCR CDR3 RT-PCR. Using its own MiXCR run on the multiplex PCR reads, TCRdb lists one record per CDR3 protein. The sample has some 270,000 distinct CDR3 sequences, about an eighth seen once. Germline-derived CDR1 and CDR2 are SGHAT and FQDESV (reference sequence). CDR3 length equals 16 residues. Germline trimming cut 5 bases from V and 1 base from J; bases unmatched to any gene: 11. Points from the study as a whole: Ophthalmopathy got predicted by the model a median approximately 6 months before its onset. A model using 13 V-J features told ophthalmopathy apart from stable hyperthyroidism.

The sample comprised blood. This sequence was found in a woman in her twenties or thirties with Graves' hyperthyroidism that later progressed to Graves' ophthalmopathy. The chain carries TRBV11-1 and TRBJ2-7; TRBD1 matches at 7 bases. CDR3 DNA: TGTGCCAGCAGCGCGCCCGGACAGGTAACTTCCTACGAGCAGTACTTC. This translates into CASSAPGQVTSYEQYF. Supplemented by reference TRBV11-1 and TRBJ2-7, the full variable domain reads EAEVAQSPRYKITEKSQAVAFWCDPISGHATLYWYRQILGQGPELLVQFQDESVVDDSQLPKDRFSAERLKGVDSTLKIQPAELGDSAMYLCASSAPGQVTSYEQYFGPGTRLTVT.